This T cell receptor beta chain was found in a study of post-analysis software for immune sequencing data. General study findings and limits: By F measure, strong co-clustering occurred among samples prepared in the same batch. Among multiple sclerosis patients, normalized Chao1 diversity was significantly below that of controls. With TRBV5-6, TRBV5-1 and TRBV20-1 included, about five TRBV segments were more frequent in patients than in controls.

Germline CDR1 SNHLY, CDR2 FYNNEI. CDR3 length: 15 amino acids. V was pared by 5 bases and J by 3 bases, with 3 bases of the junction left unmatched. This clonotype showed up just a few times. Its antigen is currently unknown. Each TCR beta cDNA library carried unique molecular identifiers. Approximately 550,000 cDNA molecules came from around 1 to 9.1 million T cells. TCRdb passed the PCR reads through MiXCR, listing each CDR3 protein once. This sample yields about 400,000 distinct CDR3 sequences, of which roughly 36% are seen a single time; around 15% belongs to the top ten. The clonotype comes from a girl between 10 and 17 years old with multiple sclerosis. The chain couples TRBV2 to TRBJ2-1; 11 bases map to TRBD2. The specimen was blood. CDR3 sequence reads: CASSQLAGDYNEQFF. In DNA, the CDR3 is TGTGCCAGCAGTCAACTAGCGGGGGACTACAATGAGCAGTTCTTC.